A single sample is the source of the 16 T cell receptor beta chains below, sequenced in a study of cytomegalovirus exposure and HLA in healthy donors. The PCR employed 60 Vbeta primers together with 13 Jbeta primers. Some clones are missing from TCRdb's copy, which holds only in-frame ones; the method was immunoSEQ multiplex PCR. This repertoire shows about 100,000 clones, 65% to 85% found once; its top ten account for under 20%. Material for sequencing was PBMCs. These receptors all stem from an older woman in good health and CMV-seropositive.

The chain couples TRBV9 to TRBJ2-3; TRBD2 agrees at 9 bases. The CDR3 runs 17 residues. V shed 0 bases and J 2 bases; nucleotides not matched to a gene: 7. Germline V gene sequence: CDR1 SGDLS, CDR2 YYNGEE. Here the CDR3 DNA reads TGTGCCAGCAGCGTAGGTTCAACTAGCGGGCCCACAGATACGCAGTATTTT. Its translation: CASSVGSTSGPTDTQYF.

This chain joins TRBV7-3 and TRBJ2-3; 7 bases are a match to TRBD2. V was pared by 5 bases and J by 4 bases, with 9 bases of the junction left unmatched. The CDR3 is made up of 15 amino acids. The germline CDR1 and CDR2 sequences are SGHTA and FQGTGA. The CDR3 DNA follows: TGTGCCAGCAGCGCCGTGGGGGGGAGAGCAGATACGCAGTATTTT. Its protein product is CASSAVGGRADTQYF.

This chain links TRBV19 with TRBJ1-5; TRBD1 agrees at 9 bases. Per the germline V gene, CDR1 is LNHDA and CDR2 is SQIVND (reference sequence). V was pared by 6 bases and J by 4 bases, with 7 bases of the junction left unmatched. The CDR3 spans 15 residues. The CDR3 sequence: CASRYRTGDNQPQHF. The CDR3 nucleotides read TGTGCCAGTAGGTACCGGACAGGGGATAATCAGCCCCAGCATTTT.

The chain recombines TRBV7-8 with TRBJ1-4, with D maybe TRBD1 (5 bases). Germline CDR1 is SGHVS and CDR2 is FQNEAQ. CDR3 length: 15 residues. With 5 bases removed from V and 8 bases from J, the gap between germline ends came to 18 bases. The CDR3 DNA is TGTGCCAGCAGCAACCGGGAGGGGTTAGGAGAAAAACTGTTTTTT. It is translated as CASSNREGLGEKLFF.

The chain uses TRBV28 and TRBJ2-2, with 7 positions matching TRBD1. Germline CDR1 and CDR2: MDHEN and SYDVKM. CDR3 length: 13 residues. V lost 6 bases to trimming and J lost 7 bases; unmatched junction nucleotides: 5. Here the CDR3 DNA reads TGTGCCAGCAGAGGGACAGCGAGCGGGGAGCTGTTTTTT. Translated: CASRGTASGELFF.

The V gene is TRBV19, the J gene TRBJ2-3, with 9 bases fitting TRBD2. Trimming took 2 bases from V and 4 from J; bases not matched to a gene: 4. From germline, CDR1 is LNHDA and CDR2 SQIVND (reference sequence). CDR3 length: 15 amino acids. In nucleotides, the CDR3 is TGTGCCAGTAGTATAAATAGCGGGAGAGCAGATACGCAGTATTTT. This gives the protein CASSINSGRADTQYF. Together with reference TRBV19 and TRBJ2-3, the CDR3 gives the full variable domain: DGGITQSPKYLFRKEGQNVTLSCEQNLNHDAMYWYRQDPGQGLRLIYYSQIVNDFQKGDIAEGYSVSREKKESFPLTVTSAQKNPTAFYLCASSINSGRADTQYFGPGTRLTVL.

This clone has a handful of counts. The chain recombines TRBV2 with TRBJ1-6, with TRBD1 matching over 9 bases. Per the germline V gene, CDR1 is SNHLY and CDR2 is FYNNEI. The trim removed 1 base at V and 6 bases at J, leaving 1 base unmatched. The CDR3 consists of 15 residues. This chain's CDR3 is CASSEVGQGNSPLHF. In DNA, the CDR3 is TGTGCCAGCAGTGAAGTGGGACAGGGTAATTCACCCCTCCACTTT.

The gene calls are TRBV25-1 and TRBJ2-1; TRBD2 matches 13 bases. V lost 3 bases, J lost 7 bases, and 9 bases stayed unmatched. The CDR3 sequence is 17 residues long. The germline V gene has CDR1 MGHDK and CDR2 SYGVNS. Here the CDR3 DNA reads TGTGCCAGCAGTGATCGGACTAGCGGGAGTTTGGGAAATGAGCAGTTCTTC. It specifies CASSDRTSGSLGNEQFF.

This chain uses TRBV29-1 with TRBJ2-3; 7 bases are a match to TRBD2. Germline V gives CDR1 SQVTM, CDR2 ANQGSEA. J lost 6 bases, V lost 4 bases, and 7 bases had no gene match. The CDR3 covers 13 residues. The CDR3 bases are TGCAGCGTTGTTCTGGCGGGAGCTGATACGCAGTATTTT. This codes for CSVVLAGADTQYF.

In DNA, the CDR3 is TGTGCCAGCAGCTCCACGGTTGGCGGGAGCCGCTCCTACGAGCAGTACTTC. Translating gives CASSSTVGGSRSYEQYF. The V gene is TRBV7-2, the J gene TRBJ2-7, with 7 bases matching TRBD2. The CDR3 contains 17 residues. The V gene end was trimmed by 4 bases and the J gene end by 0 bases; junction bases not matched to a gene: 12. CDR1 and CDR2 from the germline V gene are SGHTA and FQGNSA.

V and J are TRBV9 and TRBJ1-5; D is unclear. The CDR3 is 16 residues long. In germline, CDR1 is SGDLS, CDR2 YYNGEE. V lost 0 bases and J lost 0, with 10 bases in between. CDR3 loop: CASSVVQVVSNQPQHF. CDR3 coding DNA: TGTGCCAGCAGCGTAGTCCAGGTCGTTAGCAATCAGCCCCAGCATTTT.

For the CDR3, the DNA is TGTGCCAGCAGCGAACTAGCGGGAGCGATGTACAATGAGCAGTTCTTC. Translating it yields CASSELAGAMYNEQFF. The chain recombines TRBV7-2 with TRBJ2-1; TRBD2 matches at 11 bases. The CDR3 contains 16 residues. The J segment lost 4 bases and the V segment lost 5 bases, leaving 7 bases of the junction unmatched. Germline lookup yields CDR1 SGHTA and CDR2 FQGNSA.

This clone showed up just once. The chain uses TRBV7-9 and TRBJ2-5; 9 bases match TRBD1. The V segment lost 3 bases and the J segment 5 bases; nucleotides outside the gene matches: 4. The germline V gene encodes CDR1 SEHNR and CDR2 FQNEAQ (reference sequence). This CDR3 is built from 14 residues. The CDR3 region has the DNA TGTGCCAGCAGCTTGAGACAGGGGGGGGAGACCCAGTACTTC. Translated, it gives CASSLRQGGETQYF.

V is TRBV19 and J is TRBJ2-7; weak D call: TRBD2 (5 bases). This CDR3 has 14 residues. Germline CDR1 and CDR2: LNHDA and SQIVND (reference sequence). V was shortened by 5 bases and J by 0 bases, with 11 bases between the two germline ends. This chain's CDR3 is CASSLLGSSYEQYF. The CDR3 nucleotides are TGTGCCAGTAGTCTGTTGGGGAGCTCCTACGAGCAGTACTTC.

The rearrangement uses TRBV6-6 and TRBJ1-1; possibly TRBD1 for D (5 bases). CDR3 length: 13 residues. V lost 5 bases to trimming and J lost 3 bases, with 10 bases between them. Germline V gene lookup returns CDR1 MNHNY and CDR2 SVGAGI (reference sequence). CDR3 coding DNA: TGTGCCAGCAGTGATCGCAGGGACACTGAAGCTTTCTTT. Protein product: CASSDRRDTEAFF.

V usage is TRBV9 and J usage is TRBJ2-1; TRBD2 aligns across 11 bases. Germline-derived CDR1 and CDR2 are SGDLS and YYNGEE. Losses at the gene ends were 3 bases for V and 8 bases for J; bases not matched to a gene: 4. This CDR3 spans 14 amino acids. The CDR3 loop is CASSAGLAADEQFF. The CDR3 bases are TGTGCCAGCAGCGCGGGACTAGCGGCGGATGAGCAGTTCTTC.